A few counts support the clone carrying this T cell receptor beta chain. Its specificity is unknown. In germline, CDR1 is LNHNV, CDR2 YYDKDF (reference sequence). Trimming cost V 4 bases and J 3 bases; bases outside gene matches: 1. This CDR3 region has 14 residues. Whereas donors were nominally healthy upon sampling, unrecorded immune exposures were probable. Amplification used 60 Vbeta primers and 13 Jbeta primers. Measured with immunoSEQ multiplex PCR; TCRdb has only the in-frame clones, and not every one. The sample carries 100,000 or so clones, 70% to 85% recorded once. The data belong to a study of cytomegalovirus exposure and HLA in healthy donors. Study-wide points: Sequencing likely generated an artifact that appeared as a cluster of highly shared sequence variants. Common viral pathogens seemed to be connected with several of the most significant clusters, according to a later analysis. According to the study, roughly 160 TCR beta chains were cytomegalovirus-associated.

Sequences were obtained from PBMCs. This receptor was taken from a human donor in good health. The genes are TRBV15 and TRBJ1-4, with 8 bases lining up with TRBD1. The CDR3 reads CATSKTGANEKLFF. For the CDR3, the DNA is TGTGCCACCAGCAAGACAGGGGCTAATGAAAAACTGTTTTTT.